This is a list of T cell receptor beta chains from one sample in a study of shared clonotypes between healthy human individuals. Assay used: immunoSEQ multiplex PCR; TCRdb lists only in-frame clones, some missing. This repertoire shows millions of clones, about 95% found once; its top ten account for approximately 1.2%. Sequencing was done on a sample of naive CD8+ T cells sorted from blood. The origin of the receptors is a man younger than 30 in good health. The CDR3 runs from the conserved cysteine through the conserved F or W. The D gene is left open where the match is weak.

TRBJ1-6 . TRBV6-5 CASSGQPDSGSPLHF
TRBJ2-7 . TRBV28 CASSPTGEGEQYF
TRBJ2-2 . TRBV7-8 CASSVLGSTGELFF
TRBJ2-5 TRBD2 TRBV9 CASTLAGGQYETQYF
TRBJ2-5 . TRBV7-2 CASSSRAGEGQETQYF
TRBJ1-2 TRBD1 TRBV2 CASSGEGGLNYGYTF
TRBJ2-7 TRBD1 TRBV6-5 CASSYGQGGYEQYF
TRBJ1-2 . TRBV5-1 CASSLDRVNYGYTF
TRBJ1-5 . TRBV15 CATSLYYDQPQHF
TRBJ2-7 . TRBV4-1 CASSQSGLLGSYEQYF
TRBJ1-2 . TRBV15 CATSRGGTFNYGYTF
TRBJ1-1 . TRBV30 CANEGTEAFF
TRBJ2-2 . TRBV18 CASSPVSGANTGELFF
TRBJ1-2 . TRBV9 CASSDQVGNGYTF
TRBJ2-7 TRBD2 TRBV6-5 CASSPGGESSEQYF
TRBJ2-7 TRBD2 TRBV5-6 CASSPLGSGGTDYEQYF
TRBJ1-5 TRBD1 TRBV28 CASSSSSIQIMDRANQPQHF
TRBJ2-3 TRBD2 TRBV7-2 CAGSGTSGIITDTQYF
TRBJ2-2 . TRBV6-5 CASSSGQNTGELFF
TRBJ2-1 . TRBV6-5 CASQLEGPYNEQFF
TRBJ2-3 . TRBV27 CASSLDVTSTDTQYF
TRBJ2-5 . TRBV2 CASSEGTGFQETQYF
TRBJ2-2 . TRBV7-2 CASSLQGGDITGELFF
TRBJ2-7 . TRBV6-5 CASSYGGEQHEQYF
TRBJ1-4 . TRBV25-1 CASSELGGIEKLFF
TRBJ1-2 . TRBV6-5 CASSLELLGGYTF
TRBJ2-1 TRBD2 TRBV6-5 CASSAGEGSNEQFF
TRBJ2-7 . TRBV19 CASSFGDAEQYF
TRBJ1-1 TRBD1 TRBV2 CASSELAGGTEAFF
TRBJ2-3 . TRBV2 CASSGRALGATDTQYF
TRBJ2-5 . TRBV7-9 CASSPQQGETQYF
TRBJ2-2 . TRBV21-1 CASSKEFRLAGANTGELFF
TRBJ2-7 TRBD2 TRBV4-1 CASSQGSLAGVYEQYF
TRBJ2-7 . TRBV27 CASSLSGRDAYYEQYF
TRBJ1-5 . TRBV6-6 CASSYRTEYSNQPQHF
TRBJ2-7 . TRBV13 CASSPQRTRFAYEQYF
TRBJ2-7 TRBD1 TRBV27 CASAQGNSYEQYF
TRBJ2-7 TRBD1 TRBV6-1 CASRDRLSYEQYF
TRBJ1-6 TRBD1 TRBV5-1 CASSPWDSNSPLHF
TRBJ1-1 . TRBV7-9 CASSPPVGTEAFF
TRBJ2-1 TRBD1 TRBV15 CATLDRAYNEQFF
TRBJ2-7 TRBD1 TRBV4-3 CASSQEWTGTYEQYF
TRBJ2-1 TRBD2 TRBV7-9 CASSPAVASGDYNEQFF
TRBJ1-2 . TRBV13 CASSFPTANYGYTF
TRBJ2-7 . TRBV4-1 CASSPARVIGGEQYF
TRBJ2-1 . TRBV6-6 CASSYSIQEGLDEQFF
TRBJ2-7 . TRBV27 CASSFRFSYEQYF
TRBJ2-7 TRBD1 TRBV11-2 CASSLVTGATYEQYF
TRBJ1-1 TRBD1 TRBV7-2 CASSLARDRGQRNTEAFF
TRBJ2-1 TRBD1 TRBV5-6 CASSVGQGDEQFF
TRBJ2-2 . TRBV7-2 CASSLVETGELFF
TRBJ2-3 . TRBV7-2 CASSLSIVSADTQYF
TRBJ2-7 . TRBV13 CASSGQSYEQYF
TRBJ1-1 . TRBV13 CASSTVGTEAFF